This paragraph reports one T cell receptor (beta chain). Its antigen remains unidentified. The data stem from a study of cytomegalovirus exposure and HLA in healthy donors. Study-wide points: Reported results showed that the classifier diagnosed cytomegalovirus status with high specificity and sensitivity.

The CDR3 is made up of 12 amino acids. Between the trimmed V and J ends, which lost 7 bases and 5 bases, there was a span of 11 bases. Germline values: CDR1 MRHNA, CDR2 SNTAGT. Profiling relied on immunoSEQ multiplex PCR, and the TCRdb table lists in-frame clones only, not all of them. The top ten clones hold approximately 2.4% of a sample with 150,000 to 200,000 clones, 86% of them seen once. The sequencing input was PBMCs. V usage is TRBV6-4 and J usage is TRBJ1-1, with D unresolved. The source is a man aged 18 to 29 in good health and CMV-seropositive. The CDR3, as DNA: TGTGCCAGCACCTATAAGCCGACTGAAGCTTTCTTT. It specifies CASTYKPTEAFF.